This TCR beta chain derives from a study of blood T cell repertoires in COVID-19. Germline CDR1 and CDR2: SGHNT and YYREEE (reference sequence). V lost 0 bases and J lost 5; bases outside the gene matches: 4. There are 16 residues in the CDR3. The assay was immunoSEQ multiplex PCR, and TCRdb's table has in-frame clones only and misses some. The table lists 350,000 or so clones, approximately 88% of them singletons. A Seattle source enrolled patients during active infection and followed them longitudinally. Sequencing was done on a sample of peripheral blood. The TCR was taken from a woman younger than 45 with COVID-19, enrolled during active disease. V gene TRBV5-4 combines with J gene TRBJ2-1; 11 nucleotides match TRBD2. The CDR3 loop reads CASSLAIAGGDNEQFF. The CDR3 coding sequence is TGTGCCAGCAGCTTGGCCATAGCGGGGGGGGACAATGAGCAGTTCTTC.